This T cell receptor beta chain appears in the sequencing data of a study of cytomegalovirus exposure and HLA in healthy donors. This CDR3 contains 15 residues. Germline V gives CDR1 SGDLS, CDR2 YYNGEE. V shed 2 bases and J shed 5 bases, with 16 bases lying between them. This clone appeared a single time. Its antigen is not identified. The PCR ran on 60 Vbeta and 13 Jbeta primers. The table came from immunoSEQ multiplex PCR; TCRdb's copy has only in-frame clones and leaves some out. The sample holds approximately 160,000 clones, roughly 74% seen once. Study results and limitations: In vitro testing confirmed three CMV-associated chains as specific for CMV antigens. Listed as cytomegalovirus-associated were approximately 160 TCR beta chains. For TCR beta chains, V- and J-gene trimming was later linked to a missense DCLRE1C variant.

Sequenced sample: PBMCs. The rearrangement joins TRBV9 to TRBJ2-5; TRBD2 might be the D (7 bases). This TCR was recovered from a male donor in good health and CMV-seronegative. CDR3: CASSVVGGRFETQYF. In DNA, the CDR3 is TGTGCCAGCAGCGTTGTCGGGGGGCGCTTCGAGACCCAGTACTTC. The full variable domain, in which reference TRBV9 and TRBJ2-5 provide the parts outside the CDR3, is DSGVTQTPKHLITATGQRVTLRCSPRSGDLSVYWYQQSLDQGLQFLIQYYNGEERAKGNILERFSAQQFPDLHSELNLSSLELGDSALYFCASSVVGGRFETQYFGPGTRLLVL.